The 10 T cell receptor beta chains in this list originate from one sample, sequenced in a study of post-analysis software for immune sequencing data. Each TCR beta cDNA library carried unique molecular identifiers. TCRdb passed the PCR reads through MiXCR, listing each CDR3 protein once. The sample holds about 430,000 distinct CDR3 sequences; about 40% are singletons and the top ten take less than 8%. General study points: Elevated frequency relative to controls characterized a handful of TRBV segments in patients, TRBV5-6, TRBV5-1 and TRBV20-1 among them.

Antigens for these TCRs are unknown. Specimen: blood. These receptors originate from a girl aged 2 to 10 with multiple sclerosis.

The chain recombines TRBV20-1 with TRBJ2-1; D might be TRBD1 (6 bases). The CDR3 spans 14 residues. Germline loops: CDR1 DFQATT, CDR2 SNEGSKA (reference sequence). Trimming cost V 4 bases and J 0 bases, with 10 bases left between them. The CDR3 nucleotides are TGCAGTGCTAAAGACAGGACCTCCTACAATGAGCAGTTCTTC. Its translation: CSAKDRTSYNEQFF.

The chain carries TRBV28 and TRBJ1-5; tentatively, D is TRBD1 (5 bases). V was trimmed by 6 bases and J by 7 bases, leaving 25 bases between them. CDR1 and CDR2 from the germline V gene are MDHEN and SYDVKM. This CDR3 comprises 17 residues. The CDR3 loop reads CASRSLGTADRGQPQHF. In DNA form, the CDR3 reads TGTGCCAGCAGGTCTTTAGGGACGGCCGACCGAGGCCAGCCCCAGCATTTT.

This clonotype was observed a few times. This chain links TRBV4-1 with TRBJ1-1; D gene ambiguous. V was cut by 8 bases and J by 1 base, with 5 bases left in between. Germline V lookup: CDR1 MGHRA, CDR2 YSYEKL. The CDR3 sequence is 11 residues long. CDR3 region: CASSGNTEAFF. CDR3 sequence (DNA): TGCGCCAGCTCCGGGAACACTGAAGCTTTCTTT.

This clonotype was observed a few times. The chain has TRBV27 and TRBJ2-7, with no clear D. The germline V gene has CDR1 MNHEY and CDR2 SMNVEV (reference sequence). V was cut by 5 bases and J by 0 bases, with 14 bases left in between. The CDR3 runs to 15 residues. CDR3 loop: CASSPDLGFSYEQYF. Written as DNA, the CDR3 is TGTGCCAGCAGTCCAGACCTAGGTTTCTCCTACGAGCAGTACTTC.

The chain couples TRBV7-3 to TRBJ2-3; 10 bases line up with TRBD2. In germline, CDR1 is SGHTA, CDR2 FQGTGA. V lost 7 bases and J lost 2; bases outside the gene matches: 3. The CDR3 contains 14 residues. CDR3 sequence: CASKAGGDTDTQYF. DNA for the CDR3: TGTGCCAGCAAAGCGGGAGGGGACACAGATACGCAGTATTTT.

The chain carries TRBV19 and TRBJ1-6; 8 bases agree with TRBD1. The germline gives CDR1 LNHDA, CDR2 SQIVND (reference sequence). V shed 6 bases and J 7 bases; nucleotides not matched to a gene: 8. The CDR3 spans 15 residues. The CDR3 region is CASRRDRSLNSPLHF. CDR3 coding DNA: TGTGCCAGTAGAAGGGACAGGTCTCTCAATTCACCCCTCCACTTT.

Of note for this clonotype: A read error may explain this, as a much larger clone is one base away. The rearrangement uses TRBV7-6 and TRBJ2-7; 8 bases match TRBD1. Trimming took 0 bases from V and 3 from J; bases not matched to a gene: 4. Germline CDR1 SGHVS, CDR2 FNYEAQ. The CDR3 runs 15 residues. CDR3 amino acids: CASSLARTGSYEQYF. The CDR3 bases are TGTGCCAGCAGCTTAGCGAGGACAGGGAGCTACGAGCAGTACTTC.

This clonotype was picked up a small number of times. J is TRBJ2-7 and V is TRBV7-2, with TRBD2 matching 13 bases. Germline V lookup: CDR1 SGHTA, CDR2 FQGNSA. The CDR3 totals 15 residues. V dropped 5 bases and J dropped 2; count of bases not matched to a gene: 3. The chain's CDR3 is CASSVGLAGTYEQYF. CDR3 DNA sequence: TGTGCCAGCAGCGTGGGACTAGCGGGGACCTACGAGCAGTACTTC.

This chain links TRBV5-1 with TRBJ2-7; 11 positions agree with TRBD2. The DNA end favors TRBJ2-5, so the J call may be wrong. Per the germline V gene, CDR1 is SGHRS and CDR2 is YFSETQ. The CDR3 has 16 amino acids. CDR3 protein: CASSLGSTSGAETQYF. CDR3 sequence (DNA): TGCGCCAGCAGCTTAGGGTCGACTAGCGGGGCAGAGACCCAGTACTTC.

This clonotype was recorded a few times. V is TRBV7-2 and J is TRBJ1-1, with TRBD1 identical over 7 bases. The CDR3 sequence is 14 residues long. The germline V gene has CDR1 SGHTA and CDR2 FQGNSA. Trimming removed 6 bases from V and 7 bases from J; junction bases left unmatched: 11. As DNA, the CDR3 is TGTGCCAGCAGTCTACAGGGGATAAGGGTTGAAGCTTTCTTT. Translated: CASSLQGIRVEAFF.